These T cell receptor beta chains were read from a single sample in a study of blood T cell repertoires in COVID-19. TCRdb's table, derived via immunoSEQ multiplex PCR, lists solely in-frame clones and lacks some. The sample contains about 56,000 clones, nearly 90% of which appear only once. The sample consisted of peripheral blood. Receptor source: a woman aged 60-75 years with COVID-19, enrolled during active disease. The CDR3 runs from the conserved cysteine through the conserved F or W. D genes are given only for firm matches. A row's size may be missing; if present it is once, few, many or a size class.

abundance: -; j_gene: TRBJ2-5; d_gene: TRBD1; v_gene: TRBV19; CDR3nt: TGTGCCAGTAGTCCTGTGGGACAGAGCCGGGAGACCCAGTACTTC; CDR3aa: CASSPVGQSRETQYF
abundance: -; j_gene: TRBJ2-7; d_gene: -; v_gene: TRBV5-1; CDR3nt: TGCGCCAGCAGCCCCCGGGGCTACGAGCAGTACTTC; CDR3aa: CASSPRGYEQYF
abundance: few; j_gene: TRBJ2-7; d_gene: -; v_gene: TRBV12-3/TRBV12-4; CDR3nt: TGTGCCAGCAGTTTAAGGGACTTTTGGGGGCAGTACTTC; CDR3aa: CASSLRDFWGQYF
abundance: -; j_gene: TRBJ2-3; d_gene: TRBD2; v_gene: TRBV10-3; CDR3nt: TGTGCCATCGGGAGCGGGGGGGGCACAGATACGCAGTATTTT; CDR3aa: CAIGSGGGTDTQYF
abundance: -; j_gene: TRBJ2-6; d_gene: -; v_gene: TRBV7-9; CDR3nt: TGTGCCAGCAGCTTAGCACAAGCTGGGGCCAACGTCCTGACTTTC; CDR3aa: CASSLAQAGANVLTF
abundance: -; j_gene: TRBJ2-2; d_gene: -; v_gene: TRBV9; CDR3nt: TGTGCCAGCAGCGCGGGGAGGACAGGAGTCACCGGGGAGCTGTTTTTT; CDR3aa: CASSAGRTGVTGELFF
abundance: -; j_gene: TRBJ1-2; d_gene: TRBD1; v_gene: TRBV4-1; CDR3nt: TGCGCCAGCAGCCAATCCCCGGGACAGGGCGCAGGCTACACCTTC; CDR3aa: CASSQSPGQGAGYTF
abundance: -; j_gene: TRBJ1-2; d_gene: TRBD1; v_gene: TRBV19; CDR3nt: TGTGCCAGTAGTACCACAGGGGTAAACTATGGCTACACCTTC; CDR3aa: CASSTTGVNYGYTF
abundance: -; j_gene: TRBJ2-2; d_gene: TRBD1; v_gene: TRBV4-2; CDR3nt: TGTGCCAGCAGCCAAGGGGACAGGAACACCGGGGAGCTGTTTTTT; CDR3aa: CASSQGDRNTGELFF
abundance: -; j_gene: TRBJ2-7; d_gene: TRBD1; v_gene: TRBV15; CDR3nt: TGTGCCACCAGCAACAGGGGGATCCCCTCCGAGCAGTACTTC; CDR3aa: CATSNRGIPSEQYF
abundance: -; j_gene: TRBJ1-2; d_gene: TRBD1; v_gene: TRBV27; CDR3nt: TGTGCCAGCAAGTTATGGACAGGGGACGCCTACACCTTC; CDR3aa: CASKLWTGDAYTF
abundance: -; j_gene: TRBJ1-5; d_gene: TRBD1; v_gene: TRBV23-1; CDR3nt: TGCGCCAGCGCCTCCTTGCGGGACAGGCGGTATAGCAATCAGCCCCAGCATTTT; CDR3aa: CASASLRDRRYSNQPQHF
abundance: -; j_gene: TRBJ1-5; d_gene: -; v_gene: TRBV6-2/TRBV6-3; CDR3nt: TGTGCCAGCAGTTATTTCACAAGCAATCAGCCCCAGCATTTT; CDR3aa: CASSYFTSNQPQHF
abundance: -; j_gene: TRBJ2-3; d_gene: -; v_gene: TRBV6-5; CDR3nt: TGTGCCAGCAGCCCCGGGACTAGCACAGATACGCAGTATTTT; CDR3aa: CASSPGTSTDTQYF
abundance: -; j_gene: TRBJ2-7; d_gene: TRBD1; v_gene: TRBV12-3/TRBV12-4; CDR3nt: TGTGCCAGCAGTTCGACAGGGTACCACGAGCAGTACTTC; CDR3aa: CASSSTGYHEQYF
abundance: -; j_gene: TRBJ2-4; d_gene: -; v_gene: TRBV12-3/TRBV12-4; CDR3nt: TGTGCCAGCAGTTTCACCAAAAACATTCAGTACTTC; CDR3aa: CASSFTKNIQYF
abundance: -; j_gene: TRBJ2-7; d_gene: TRBD1; v_gene: TRBV7-6; CDR3nt: TGTGCCAGCAGCTTAGGGGGGGCAGGGGGCTCCGTTTCCTACGAGCAGTACTTC; CDR3aa: CASSLGGAGGSVSYEQYF
abundance: -; j_gene: TRBJ2-7; d_gene: -; v_gene: TRBV28; CDR3nt: TGTGCCAGCAGTGGACAGACCTACGAGCAGTACTTC; CDR3aa: CASSGQTYEQYF
abundance: -; j_gene: TRBJ1-2; d_gene: TRBD1; v_gene: TRBV7-9; CDR3nt: TGTGCCAGCAGCTGGACAGGGGAATATGGCTACACCTTC; CDR3aa: CASSWTGEYGYTF
abundance: -; j_gene: TRBJ2-1; d_gene: TRBD2; v_gene: TRBV6-5; CDR3nt: TGTGCCAGCAGAGGGACGACGCGGGGGTGGGATGAGCAGTTCTTC; CDR3aa: CASRGTTRGWDEQFF
abundance: -; j_gene: TRBJ1-4; d_gene: -; v_gene: TRBV6-6; CDR3nt: TGTGCCAGCAGAACGACCGGTGGAGGTCTTGAAAAACTGTTTTTT; CDR3aa: CASRTTGGGLEKLFF
abundance: -; j_gene: TRBJ2-7; d_gene: -; v_gene: TRBV7-2; CDR3nt: TGTGCCAGCAGGGCCTTCAACTACGAGCAGTACTTC; CDR3aa: CASRAFNYEQYF
abundance: -; j_gene: TRBJ1-2; d_gene: -; v_gene: TRBV5-4; CDR3nt: TGTGCCAGCTCCGGCGCAGGGTATGGCTACACCTTC; CDR3aa: CASSGAGYGYTF
abundance: -; j_gene: TRBJ2-1; d_gene: -; v_gene: TRBV21-1; CDR3nt: TGTGCCAGCATTTCCTTCGGGACACCTTTTACAAATGAGCAGTTCTTC; CDR3aa: CASISFGTPFTNEQFF
abundance: -; j_gene: TRBJ2-5; d_gene: TRBD2; v_gene: TRBV2; CDR3nt: TGTGCCAGCAGTGAAGGGCGGGGACTACCGACCCAGTACTTC; CDR3aa: CASSEGRGLPTQYF
abundance: -; j_gene: TRBJ2-7; d_gene: -; v_gene: TRBV6-1; CDR3nt: TGTGCCAGCAGTGAACGGCCCCCACAGGGTGGGGTCTACGAGCAGTACTTC; CDR3aa: CASSERPPQGGVYEQYF
abundance: -; j_gene: TRBJ2-7; d_gene: -; v_gene: TRBV7-8; CDR3nt: TGTGCCAGCAGCCGCGGGACAGCCTACGAGCAGTACTTC; CDR3aa: CASSRGTAYEQYF
abundance: -; j_gene: TRBJ2-7; d_gene: TRBD1; v_gene: TRBV10-3; CDR3nt: TGTGCCATCAGTCGATCCGGGACAGGCCCTAACGAGCAGTACTTC; CDR3aa: CAISRSGTGPNEQYF
abundance: -; j_gene: TRBJ2-5; d_gene: -; v_gene: TRBV3-1/TRBV3-2; CDR3nt: TGTGCCAGCAGCCAAGATCTCGCCCCCCTAGTTCACGAGACCCAGTACTTC; CDR3aa: CASSQDLAPLVHETQYF
abundance: -; j_gene: TRBJ1-5; d_gene: TRBD1; v_gene: TRBV19; CDR3nt: TGTGCCAGTAGCCCGGGACAGGGGAATCAGCCCCAGCATTTT; CDR3aa: CASSPGQGNQPQHF
abundance: -; j_gene: TRBJ1-2; d_gene: TRBD1; v_gene: TRBV19; CDR3nt: TGTGCCAGTAGTTTAGGGACAGGGGCATCTAACTATGGCTACACCTTC; CDR3aa: CASSLGTGASNYGYTF
abundance: -; j_gene: TRBJ2-7; d_gene: -; v_gene: TRBV27; CDR3nt: TGTGCCACCCAGTTTGAGATCGGGAGTTCGACCGAGCAGTACTTC; CDR3aa: CATQFEIGSSTEQYF
abundance: -; j_gene: TRBJ2-7; d_gene: -; v_gene: TRBV24-1; CDR3nt: TGTGCCACTGCGTCGAAGACAGCGCGTACGGAGCAGTACTTC; CDR3aa: CATASKTARTEQYF